The clone carrying this T cell receptor (beta chain) is a singleton in its sample. This entry belongs to a study of PD-1 blockade in classical Hodgkin lymphoma. CDR1 and CDR2 from the germline V gene are LGHNA and YNFKEQ. The CDR3 length is 14 residues. V lost 1 base and J lost 2, with 7 bases in between. Every patient was affected by relapse after autologous stem cell transplantation, while exposure to brentuximab vedotin was not uniform. Some clones are missing from TCRdb's copy, which holds only in-frame ones; the method was immunoSEQ multiplex PCR. The sample records some 100,000 clones, around nine tenths being singletons.

The sample in question was peripheral blood mononuclear cells (PBMCs), obtained at baseline. The source is a human donor with classical Hodgkin lymphoma. The genes are TRBV4-2 and TRBJ2-3; D not certain. CDR3 nucleotide sequence: TGTGCCAGCAGCCAAGCAACGGTCACAGATACGCAGTATTTT. Protein: CASSQATVTDTQYF.